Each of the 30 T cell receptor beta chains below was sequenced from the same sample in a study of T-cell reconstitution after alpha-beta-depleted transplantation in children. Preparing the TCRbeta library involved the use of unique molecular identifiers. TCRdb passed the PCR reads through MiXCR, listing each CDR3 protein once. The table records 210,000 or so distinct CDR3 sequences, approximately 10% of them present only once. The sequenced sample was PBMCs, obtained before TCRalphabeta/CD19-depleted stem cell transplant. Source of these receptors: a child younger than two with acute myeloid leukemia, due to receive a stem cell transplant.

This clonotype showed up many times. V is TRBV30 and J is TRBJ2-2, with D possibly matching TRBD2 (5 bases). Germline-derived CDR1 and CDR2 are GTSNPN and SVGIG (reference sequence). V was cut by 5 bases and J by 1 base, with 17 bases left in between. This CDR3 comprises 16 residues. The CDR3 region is CAWGPAGGLNTGELFF. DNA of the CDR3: TGTGCCTGGGGTCCCGCGGGCGGGCTGAACACCGGGGAGCTGTTTTTT.

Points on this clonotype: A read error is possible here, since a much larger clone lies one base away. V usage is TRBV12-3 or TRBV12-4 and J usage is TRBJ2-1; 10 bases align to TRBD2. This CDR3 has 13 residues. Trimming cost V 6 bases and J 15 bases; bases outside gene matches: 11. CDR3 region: CASSPSGSFSGFF. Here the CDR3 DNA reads TGTGCCAGCAGCCCTAGCGGGAGTTTTTCAGGGTTCTTC.

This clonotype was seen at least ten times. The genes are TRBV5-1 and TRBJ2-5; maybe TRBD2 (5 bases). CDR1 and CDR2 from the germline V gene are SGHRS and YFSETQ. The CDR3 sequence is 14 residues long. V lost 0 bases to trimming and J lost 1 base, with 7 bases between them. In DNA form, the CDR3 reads TGCGCCAGCAGCTTGGCTAGCTTCCAAGAGACCCAGTACTTC. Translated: CASSLASFQETQYF.

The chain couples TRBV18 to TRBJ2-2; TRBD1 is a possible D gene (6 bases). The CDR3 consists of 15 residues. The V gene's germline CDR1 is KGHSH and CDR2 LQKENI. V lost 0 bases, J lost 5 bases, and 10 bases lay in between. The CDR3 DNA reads TGTGCCAGCTCACCACCACAGGACAGTACCGGGGAGCTGTTTTTT. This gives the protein CASSPPQDSTGELFF. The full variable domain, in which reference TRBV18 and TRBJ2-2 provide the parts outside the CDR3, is NAGVMQNPRHLVRRRGQEARLRCSPMKGHSHVYWYRQLPEEGLKFMVYLQKENIIDESGMPKERFSAEFPKEGPSILRIQQVVRGDSAAYFCASSPPQDSTGELFFGEGSRLTVL.

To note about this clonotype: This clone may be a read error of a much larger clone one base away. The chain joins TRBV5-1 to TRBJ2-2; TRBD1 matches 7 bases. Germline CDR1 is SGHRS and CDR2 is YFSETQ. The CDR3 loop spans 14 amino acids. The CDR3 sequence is CASSPGQMTGELLF. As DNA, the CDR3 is TGCGCCAGCAGCCCGGGACAGATGACCGGGGAGCTGCTTTTT.

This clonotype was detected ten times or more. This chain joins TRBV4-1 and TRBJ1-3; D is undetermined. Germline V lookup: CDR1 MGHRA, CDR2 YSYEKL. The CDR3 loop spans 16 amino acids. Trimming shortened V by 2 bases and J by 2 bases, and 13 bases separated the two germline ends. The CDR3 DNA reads TGCGCCAGCAGCCAATTCGGTGGAAGCGCTGGAAACACCATATATTTT. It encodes CASSQFGGSAGNTIYF.

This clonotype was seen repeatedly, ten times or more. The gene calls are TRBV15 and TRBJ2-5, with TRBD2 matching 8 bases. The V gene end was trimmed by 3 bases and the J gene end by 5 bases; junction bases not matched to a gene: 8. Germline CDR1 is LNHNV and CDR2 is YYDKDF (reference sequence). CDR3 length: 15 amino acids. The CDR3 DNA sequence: TGTGCCACCAGCAGCGGACTAGCTGGATGGGAGACCCAGTACTTC. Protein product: CATSSGLAGWETQYF.

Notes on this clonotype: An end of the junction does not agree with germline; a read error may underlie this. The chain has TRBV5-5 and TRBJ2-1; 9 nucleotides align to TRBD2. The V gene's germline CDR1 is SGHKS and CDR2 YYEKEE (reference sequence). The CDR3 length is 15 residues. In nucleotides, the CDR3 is TGTGCCAGCACCTTGGTTCCTAGCGGGACCTTAGTGCAGTTCTTC. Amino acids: CASTLVPSGTLVQFF.

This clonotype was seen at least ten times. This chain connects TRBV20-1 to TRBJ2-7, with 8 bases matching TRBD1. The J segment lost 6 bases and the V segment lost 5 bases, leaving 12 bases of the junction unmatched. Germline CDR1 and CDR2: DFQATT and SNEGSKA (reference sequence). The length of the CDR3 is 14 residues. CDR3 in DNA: TGCAGTGCTGACCCCGGGACAGGCGGTCTCGAGCAGTACTTC. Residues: CSADPGTGGLEQYF.

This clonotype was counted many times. The CDR3: CASSFGQLGYGYTF. The CDR3 DNA sequence: TGTGCCAGCAGTTTCGGACAGCTTGGCTATGGCTACACCTTC. This chain links TRBV12-3 or TRBV12-4 with TRBJ1-2; D is possibly TRBD1 (6 bases). V gave up 3 bases and J gave up 4 bases, with 12 bases separating them. CDR3 length: 14 amino acids.

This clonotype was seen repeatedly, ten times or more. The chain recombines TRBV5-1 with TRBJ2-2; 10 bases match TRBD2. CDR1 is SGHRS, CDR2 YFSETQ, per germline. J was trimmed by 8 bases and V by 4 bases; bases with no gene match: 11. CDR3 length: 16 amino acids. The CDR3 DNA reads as TGCGCCAGCAGCGTCAGGGCTAGCGGGAGAGAAGGGGAGCTGTTTTTT. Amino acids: CASSVRASGREGELFF.

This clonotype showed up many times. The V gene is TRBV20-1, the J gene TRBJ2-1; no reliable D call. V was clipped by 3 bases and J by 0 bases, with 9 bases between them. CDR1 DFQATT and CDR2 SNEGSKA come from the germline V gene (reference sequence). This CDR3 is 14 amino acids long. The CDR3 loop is CSASVAASYNEQFF. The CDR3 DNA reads TGCAGTGCTAGTGTCGCGGCCTCCTACAATGAGCAGTTCTTC.

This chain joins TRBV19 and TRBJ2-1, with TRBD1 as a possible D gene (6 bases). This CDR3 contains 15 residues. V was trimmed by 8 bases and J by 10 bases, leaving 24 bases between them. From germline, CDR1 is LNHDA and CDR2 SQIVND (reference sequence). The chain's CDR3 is CASSYPPGQPIEQFF. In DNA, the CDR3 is TGTGCCAGTTCCTATCCCCCCGGACAGCCTATAGAGCAGTTCTTC.

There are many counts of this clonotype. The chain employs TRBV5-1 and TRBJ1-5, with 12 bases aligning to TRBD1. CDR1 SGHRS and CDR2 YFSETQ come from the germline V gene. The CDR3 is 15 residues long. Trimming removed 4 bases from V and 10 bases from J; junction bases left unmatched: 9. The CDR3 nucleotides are TGCGCCAGCAGCACAGGTGTGGGACAGGGGGCTCCCCAGCATTTT. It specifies CASSTGVGQGAPQHF.

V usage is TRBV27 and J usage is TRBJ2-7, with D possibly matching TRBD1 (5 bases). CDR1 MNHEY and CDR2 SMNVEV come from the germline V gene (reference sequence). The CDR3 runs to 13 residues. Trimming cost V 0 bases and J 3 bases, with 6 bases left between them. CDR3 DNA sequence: TGTGCCAGCAGTTTATCTGGACACTACGAGCAGTACTTC. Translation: CASSLSGHYEQYF.

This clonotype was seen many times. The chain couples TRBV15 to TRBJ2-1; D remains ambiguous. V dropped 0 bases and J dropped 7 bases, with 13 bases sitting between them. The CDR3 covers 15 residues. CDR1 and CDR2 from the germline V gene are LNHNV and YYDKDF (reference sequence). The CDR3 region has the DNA TGTGCCACCAGCAGAGATCCGGGCCCCGGGAATGAGCAGTTCTTC. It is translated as CATSRDPGPGNEQFF.

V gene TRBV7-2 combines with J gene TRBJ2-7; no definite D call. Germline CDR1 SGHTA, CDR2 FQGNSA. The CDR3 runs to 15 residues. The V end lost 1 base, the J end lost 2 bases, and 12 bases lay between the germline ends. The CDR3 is CASSLVIGIAYEQYF. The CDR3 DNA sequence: TGTGCCAGCAGCTTAGTGATCGGAATCGCCTACGAGCAGTACTTC.

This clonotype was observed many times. This CDR3 is CASSQRGGQGVTEAFF. The CDR3 region has the DNA TGTGCCAGCAGCCAAAGGGGGGGACAGGGGGTTACTGAAGCTTTCTTT. This chain uses TRBV3-1 with TRBJ1-1; TRBD1 agrees at 11 bases. Germline-derived CDR1 and CDR2 are LGHDT and YNNKEL (reference sequence). V lost 2 bases to trimming and J lost 5 bases; unmatched junction nucleotides: 7. The CDR3 is 16 amino acids.

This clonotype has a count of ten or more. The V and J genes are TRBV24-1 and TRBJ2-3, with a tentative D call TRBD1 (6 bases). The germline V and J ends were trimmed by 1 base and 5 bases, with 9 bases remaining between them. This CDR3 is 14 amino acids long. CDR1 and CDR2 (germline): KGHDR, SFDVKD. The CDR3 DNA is TGTGCCACCAGTGATTTCTCAGGGGAAGATACGCAGTATTTT. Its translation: CATSDFSGEDTQYF.

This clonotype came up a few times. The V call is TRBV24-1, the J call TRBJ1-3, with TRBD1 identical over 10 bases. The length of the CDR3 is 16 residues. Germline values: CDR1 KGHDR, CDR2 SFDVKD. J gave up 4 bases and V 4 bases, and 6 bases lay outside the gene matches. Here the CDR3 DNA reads TGTGCCACCAGTGACGCCGGGACAGGGGACGGAAACACCATATATTTT. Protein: CATSDAGTGDGNTIYF.

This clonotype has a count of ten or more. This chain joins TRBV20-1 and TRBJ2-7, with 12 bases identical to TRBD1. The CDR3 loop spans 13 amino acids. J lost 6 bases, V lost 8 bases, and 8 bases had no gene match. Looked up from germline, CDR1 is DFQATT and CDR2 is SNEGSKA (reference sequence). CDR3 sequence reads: CSPAGTGGLEQYF. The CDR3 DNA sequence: TGCAGTCCGGCGGGGACAGGGGGCCTCGAGCAGTACTTC.

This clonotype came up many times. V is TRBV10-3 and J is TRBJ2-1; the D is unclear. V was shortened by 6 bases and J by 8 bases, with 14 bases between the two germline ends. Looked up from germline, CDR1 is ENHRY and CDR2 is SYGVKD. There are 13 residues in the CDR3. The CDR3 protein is CAISRVFGDEQFF. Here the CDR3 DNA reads TGTGCCATCAGCCGGGTCTTTGGCGATGAGCAGTTCTTC.

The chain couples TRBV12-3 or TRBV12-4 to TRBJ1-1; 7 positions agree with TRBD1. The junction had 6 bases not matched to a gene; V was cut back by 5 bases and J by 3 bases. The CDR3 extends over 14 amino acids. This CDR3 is CASSRRQGDTEAFF. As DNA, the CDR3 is TGTGCCAGCAGTCGCAGACAGGGAGACACTGAAGCTTTCTTT.

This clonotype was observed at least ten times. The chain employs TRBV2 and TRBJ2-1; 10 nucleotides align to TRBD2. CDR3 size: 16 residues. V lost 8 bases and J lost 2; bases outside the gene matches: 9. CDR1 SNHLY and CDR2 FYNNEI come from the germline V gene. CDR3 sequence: CASSRASGSPYNEQFF. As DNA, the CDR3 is TGTGCCAGCTCGAGGGCTAGCGGGAGTCCCTACAATGAGCAGTTCTTC. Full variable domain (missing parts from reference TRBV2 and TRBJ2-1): EPEVTQTPSHQVTQMGQEVILRCVPISNHLYFYWYRQILGQKVEFLVSFYNNEISEKSEIFDDQFSVERPDGSNFTLKIRSTKLEDSAMYFCASSRASGSPYNEQFFGPGTRLTVL.

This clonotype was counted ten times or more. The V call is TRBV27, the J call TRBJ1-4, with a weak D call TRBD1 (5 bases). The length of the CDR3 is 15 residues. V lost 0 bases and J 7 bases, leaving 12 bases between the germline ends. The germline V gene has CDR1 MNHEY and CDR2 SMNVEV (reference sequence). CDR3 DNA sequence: TGTGCCAGCAGTTTATCTGCAGGGATAGCTGAAAAACTGTTTTTT. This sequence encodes CASSLSAGIAEKLFF. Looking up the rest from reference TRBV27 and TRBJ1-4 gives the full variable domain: EAQVTQNPRYLITVTGKKLTVTCSQNMNHEYMSWYRQDPGLGLRQIYYSMNVEVTDKGDVPEGYKVSRKEKRNFPLILESPSPNQTSLYFCASSLSAGIAEKLFFGSGTQLSVL.

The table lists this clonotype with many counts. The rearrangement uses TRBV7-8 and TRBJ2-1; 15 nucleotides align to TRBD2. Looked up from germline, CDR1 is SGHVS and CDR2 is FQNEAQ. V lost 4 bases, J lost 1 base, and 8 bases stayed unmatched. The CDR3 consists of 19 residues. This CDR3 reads CASSYSRGTSGRSYNEQFF. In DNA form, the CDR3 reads TGTGCCAGCAGCTATTCGCGGGGGACTAGCGGGAGGTCCTACAATGAGCAGTTCTTC.

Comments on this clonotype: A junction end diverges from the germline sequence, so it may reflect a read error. The CDR3 region is CASSQASSYNERFF. DNA for the CDR3: TGTGCCAGCAGCCAGGCGAGCTCCTACAATGAGCGGTTCTTC. The chain combines TRBV14 with TRBJ2-1; D gene uncertain. Per germline, CDR1 SGHDN and CDR2 FVKESK. The CDR3 covers 14 residues.

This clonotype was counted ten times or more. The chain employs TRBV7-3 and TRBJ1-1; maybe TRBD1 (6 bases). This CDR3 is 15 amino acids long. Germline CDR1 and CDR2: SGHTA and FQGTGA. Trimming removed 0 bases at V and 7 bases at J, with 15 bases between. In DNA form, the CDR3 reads TGTGCCAGCAGCTTAACTCCTCAGGGGAGAGGTGAAGCTTTCTTT. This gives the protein CASSLTPQGRGEAFF.

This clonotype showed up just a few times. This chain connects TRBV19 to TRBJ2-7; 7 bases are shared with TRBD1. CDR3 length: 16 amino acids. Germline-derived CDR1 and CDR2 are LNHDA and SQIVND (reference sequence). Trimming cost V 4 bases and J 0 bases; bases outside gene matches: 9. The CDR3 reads CASSTHRGASSYEQYF. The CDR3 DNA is TGTGCCAGTAGTACACACAGGGGCGCCAGCTCCTACGAGCAGTACTTC. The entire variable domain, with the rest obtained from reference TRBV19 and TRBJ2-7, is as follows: DGGITQSPKYLFRKEGQNVTLSCEQNLNHDAMYWYRQDPGQGLRLIYYSQIVNDFQKGDIAEGYSVSREKKESFPLTVTSAQKNPTAFYLCASSTHRGASSYEQYFGPGTRLTVT.

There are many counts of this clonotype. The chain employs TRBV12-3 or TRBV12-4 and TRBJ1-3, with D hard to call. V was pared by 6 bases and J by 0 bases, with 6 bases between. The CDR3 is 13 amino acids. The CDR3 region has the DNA TGTGCCAGCAGCCCCATCTCTGGAAACACCATATATTTT. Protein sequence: CASSPISGNTIYF.